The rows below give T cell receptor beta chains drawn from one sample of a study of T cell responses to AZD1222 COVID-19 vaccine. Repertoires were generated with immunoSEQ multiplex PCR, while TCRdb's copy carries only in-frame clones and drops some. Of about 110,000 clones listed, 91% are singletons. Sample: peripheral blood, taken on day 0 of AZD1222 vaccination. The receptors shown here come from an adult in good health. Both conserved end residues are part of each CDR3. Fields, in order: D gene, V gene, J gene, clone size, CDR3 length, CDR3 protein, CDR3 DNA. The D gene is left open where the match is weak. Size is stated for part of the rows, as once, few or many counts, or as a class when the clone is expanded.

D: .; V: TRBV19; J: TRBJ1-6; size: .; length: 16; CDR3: CASSSPDLPRKTPLHF; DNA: TGTGCCAGTAGTTCCCCGGATCTCCCCCGAAAGACACCCCTCCACTTT
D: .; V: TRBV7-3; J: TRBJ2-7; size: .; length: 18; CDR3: CASSPTPITPTAAYEQYF; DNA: TGTGCCAGCAGCCCCACTCCAATTACCCCGACGGCTGCCTACGAGCAGTACTTC
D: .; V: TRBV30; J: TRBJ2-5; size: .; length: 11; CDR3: CAWTPSETQYF; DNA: TGTGCCTGGACTCCCTCGGAGACCCAGTACTTC
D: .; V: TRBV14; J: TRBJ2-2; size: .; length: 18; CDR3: CASSQSPQWAADTGELFF; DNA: TGTGCCAGCAGCCAATCCCCTCAATGGGCGGCGGACACCGGGGAGCTGTTTTTT
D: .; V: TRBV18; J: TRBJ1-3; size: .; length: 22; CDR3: CASSPPTPSYGRGSRSGNTIYF; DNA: TGTGCCAGCTCACCACCAACCCCTTCGTACGGCCGGGGGAGTAGGTCTGGAAACACCATATATTTT
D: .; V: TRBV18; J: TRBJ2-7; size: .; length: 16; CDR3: CASSPISHWQGYEQYF; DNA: TGTGCCAGCTCACCGATCAGCCATTGGCAGGGGTACGAGCAGTACTTC
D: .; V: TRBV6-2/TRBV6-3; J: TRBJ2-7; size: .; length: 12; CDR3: CASSYPTYEQYF; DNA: TGTGCCAGCAGTTACCCCACTTACGAGCAGTACTTC
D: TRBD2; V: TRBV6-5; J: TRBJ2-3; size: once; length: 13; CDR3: CASSYSGGSTQYF; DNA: TGTGCCAGCAGTTACTCCGGCGGGAGTACGCAGTATTTT
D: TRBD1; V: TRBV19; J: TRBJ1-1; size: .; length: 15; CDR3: CASSIQGVMNTEAFF; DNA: TGTGCCAGTAGTATACAGGGGGTGATGAACACTGAAGCTTTCTTT
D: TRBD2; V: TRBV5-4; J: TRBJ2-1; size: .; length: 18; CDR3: CASSQGLAGGSSYNEQFF; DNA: TGTGCCAGCAGCCAGGGACTAGCGGGGGGCAGCTCCTACAATGAGCAGTTCTTC
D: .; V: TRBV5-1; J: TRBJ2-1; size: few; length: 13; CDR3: CASSFWGGNEQFF; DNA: TGCGCCAGCAGCTTCTGGGGTGGGAATGAGCAGTTCTTC
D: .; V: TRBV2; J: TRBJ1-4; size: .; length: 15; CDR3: CASSNRQYGNEKLFF; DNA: TGTGCCAGCAGCAACAGACAGTACGGTAATGAAAAACTGTTTTTT
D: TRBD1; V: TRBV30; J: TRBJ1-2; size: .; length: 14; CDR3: CAWSERTGHYGYTF; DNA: TGTGCCTGGAGTGAGAGGACAGGGCACTATGGCTACACCTTC
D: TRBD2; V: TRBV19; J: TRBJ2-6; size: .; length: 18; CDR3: CASSIIAGEDSGANVLTF; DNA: TGTGCCAGTAGTATAATCGCGGGAGAAGACTCTGGGGCCAACGTCCTGACTTTC
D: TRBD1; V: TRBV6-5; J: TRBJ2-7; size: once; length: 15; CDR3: CASSLAYTGGHEQYF; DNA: TGTGCCAGCAGTTTAGCGTATACAGGGGGCCACGAGCAGTACTTC
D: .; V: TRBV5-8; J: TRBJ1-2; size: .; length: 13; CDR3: CASSFRLNYGYTF; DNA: TGTGCCAGCAGCTTCAGGCTAAACTATGGCTACACCTTC
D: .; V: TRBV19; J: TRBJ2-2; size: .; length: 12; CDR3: CASSIRNGELFF; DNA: TGTGCCAGTAGTATTAGGAACGGGGAGCTGTTTTTT
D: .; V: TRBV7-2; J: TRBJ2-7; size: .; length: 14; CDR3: CASSLGPGWGEQYF; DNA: TGTGCCAGCAGCTTAGGTCCCGGATGGGGCGAGCAGTACTTC
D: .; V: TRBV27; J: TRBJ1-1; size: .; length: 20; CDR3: CASSRVQRLSVTGLNTEAFF; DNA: TGTGCCAGCAGTCGAGTCCAAAGGTTATCGGTCACGGGTTTGAACACTGAAGCTTTCTTT
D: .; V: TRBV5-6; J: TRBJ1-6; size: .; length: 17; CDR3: CASTHGRLTVWNSPLHF; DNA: TGTGCCAGCACCCACGGGAGGCTAACCGTTTGGAATTCACCCCTCCACTTT
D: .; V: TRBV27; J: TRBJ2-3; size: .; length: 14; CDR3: CASSLSWDPDTQYF; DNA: TGTGCCAGCAGTTTATCTTGGGACCCAGATACGCAGTATTTT
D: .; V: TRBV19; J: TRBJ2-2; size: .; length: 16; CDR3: CASQAQGSANTGELFF; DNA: TGTGCCAGTCAAGCCCAAGGCAGTGCGAACACCGGGGAGCTGTTTTTT
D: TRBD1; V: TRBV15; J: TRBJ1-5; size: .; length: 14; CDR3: CATRQGAVNQPQHF; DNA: TGTGCCACCAGACAGGGGGCAGTCAATCAGCCCCAGCATTTT
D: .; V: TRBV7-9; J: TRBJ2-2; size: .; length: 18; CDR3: CASSLGMRVGSNTGELFF; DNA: TGTGCCAGCAGCTTAGGCATGCGTGTGGGCAGCAACACCGGGGAGCTGTTTTTT
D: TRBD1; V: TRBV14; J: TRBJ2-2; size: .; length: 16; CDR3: CASSTQGVGNTGELFF; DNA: TGTGCCAGCAGCACTCAGGGGGTTGGGAACACCGGGGAGCTGTTTTTT
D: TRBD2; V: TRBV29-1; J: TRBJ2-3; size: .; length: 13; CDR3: CSVELGLAATQYF; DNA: TGCAGCGTTGAGCTGGGACTAGCGGCTACGCAGTATTTT
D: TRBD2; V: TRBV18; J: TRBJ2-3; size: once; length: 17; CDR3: CASSPLPASGGGDTQYF; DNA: TGTGCCAGCTCACCCCTGCCGGCTAGCGGGGGGGGAGATACGCAGTATTTT
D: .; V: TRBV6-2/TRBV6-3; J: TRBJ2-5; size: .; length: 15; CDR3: CASSYSIPGVETQYF; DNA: TGTGCCAGCAGTTACTCGATTCCCGGCGTGGAGACCCAGTACTTC
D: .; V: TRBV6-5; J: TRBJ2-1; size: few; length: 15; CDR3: CASSYGQGNYNEQFF; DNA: TGTGCCAGCAGTTACGGCCAGGGAAATTACAATGAGCAGTTCTTC